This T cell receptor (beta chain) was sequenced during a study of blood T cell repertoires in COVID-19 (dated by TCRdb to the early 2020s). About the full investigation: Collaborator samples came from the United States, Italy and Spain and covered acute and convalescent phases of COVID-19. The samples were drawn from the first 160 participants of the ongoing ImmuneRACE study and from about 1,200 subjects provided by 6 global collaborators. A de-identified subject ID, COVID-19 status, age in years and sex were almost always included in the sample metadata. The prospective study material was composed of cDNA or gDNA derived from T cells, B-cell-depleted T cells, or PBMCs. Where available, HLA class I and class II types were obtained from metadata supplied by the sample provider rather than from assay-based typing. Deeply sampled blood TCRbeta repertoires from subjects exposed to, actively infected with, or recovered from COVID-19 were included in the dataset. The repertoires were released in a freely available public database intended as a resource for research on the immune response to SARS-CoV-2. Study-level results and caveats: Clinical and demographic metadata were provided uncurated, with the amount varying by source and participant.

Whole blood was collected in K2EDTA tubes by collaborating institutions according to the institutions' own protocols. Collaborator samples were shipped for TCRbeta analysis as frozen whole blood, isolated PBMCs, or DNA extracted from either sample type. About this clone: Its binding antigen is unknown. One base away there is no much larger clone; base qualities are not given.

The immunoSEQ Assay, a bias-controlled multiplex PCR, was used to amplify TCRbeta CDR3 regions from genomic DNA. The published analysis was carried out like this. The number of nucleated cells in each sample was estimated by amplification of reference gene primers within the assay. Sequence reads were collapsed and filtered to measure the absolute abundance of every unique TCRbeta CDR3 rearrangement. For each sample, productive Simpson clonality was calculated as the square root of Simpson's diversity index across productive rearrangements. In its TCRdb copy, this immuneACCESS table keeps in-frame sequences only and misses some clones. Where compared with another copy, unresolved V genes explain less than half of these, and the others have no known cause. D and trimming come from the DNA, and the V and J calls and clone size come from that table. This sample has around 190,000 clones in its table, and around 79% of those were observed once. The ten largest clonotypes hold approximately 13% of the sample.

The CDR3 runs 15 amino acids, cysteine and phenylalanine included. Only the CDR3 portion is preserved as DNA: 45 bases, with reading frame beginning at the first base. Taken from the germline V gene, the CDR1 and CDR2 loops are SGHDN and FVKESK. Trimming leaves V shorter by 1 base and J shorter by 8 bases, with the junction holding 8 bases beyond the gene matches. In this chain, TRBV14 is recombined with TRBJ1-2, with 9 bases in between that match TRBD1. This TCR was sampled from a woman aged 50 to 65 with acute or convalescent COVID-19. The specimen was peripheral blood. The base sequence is TGTGCCAGCAGCCAAGTTACCGGGACAGGGAAAGGCTACACCTTC. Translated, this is CASSQVTGTGKGYTF.